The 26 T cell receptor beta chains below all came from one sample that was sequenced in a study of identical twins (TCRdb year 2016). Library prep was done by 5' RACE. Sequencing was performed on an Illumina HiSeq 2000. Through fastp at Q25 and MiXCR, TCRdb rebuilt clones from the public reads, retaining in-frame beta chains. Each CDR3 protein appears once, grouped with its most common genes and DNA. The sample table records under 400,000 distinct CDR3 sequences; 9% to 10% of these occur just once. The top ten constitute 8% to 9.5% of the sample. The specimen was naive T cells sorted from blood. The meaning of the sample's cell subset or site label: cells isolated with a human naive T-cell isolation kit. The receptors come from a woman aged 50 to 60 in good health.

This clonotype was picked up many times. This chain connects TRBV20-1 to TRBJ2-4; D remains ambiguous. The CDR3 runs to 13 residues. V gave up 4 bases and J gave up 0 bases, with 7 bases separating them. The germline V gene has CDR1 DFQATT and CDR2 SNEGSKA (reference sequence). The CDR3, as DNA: TGCAGTGCTAAGCTACTAGCCAAAAACATTCAGTACTTC. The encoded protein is CSAKLLAKNIQYF.

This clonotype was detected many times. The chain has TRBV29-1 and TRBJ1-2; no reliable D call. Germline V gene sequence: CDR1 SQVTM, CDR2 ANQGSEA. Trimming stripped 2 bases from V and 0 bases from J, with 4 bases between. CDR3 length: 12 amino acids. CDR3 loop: CSVEPTNYGYTF. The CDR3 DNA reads TGCAGCGTTGAACCGACTAACTATGGCTACACCTTC.

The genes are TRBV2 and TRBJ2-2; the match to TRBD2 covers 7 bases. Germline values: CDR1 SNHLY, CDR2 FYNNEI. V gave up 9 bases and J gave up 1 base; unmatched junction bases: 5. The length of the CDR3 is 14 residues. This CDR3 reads CARGSSGNTGELFF. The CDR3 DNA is TGTGCCAGGGGGTCTAGCGGGAACACCGGGGAGCTGTTTTTT.

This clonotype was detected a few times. The CDR3, as DNA: TGTGCCTGGACCGGGCTAGCGGGCTACAATGAGCAGTTCTTC. Protein: CAWTGLAGYNEQFF. The chain has TRBV30 and TRBJ2-1, with 8 nucleotides matching TRBD2. V shed 4 bases, J shed 3 bases, and the junction held 5 bases outside the gene matches. Germline assignment: CDR1 GTSNPN and CDR2 SVGIG (reference sequence). The CDR3 is 14 amino acids. Looking up the rest from reference TRBV30 and TRBJ2-1 gives the full variable domain: SQTIHQWPATLVQPVGSPLSLECTVEGTSNPNLYWYRQAAGRGLQLLFYSVGIGQISSEVPQNLSASRPQDRQFILSSKKLLLSDSGFYLCAWTGLAGYNEQFFGPGTRLTVL.

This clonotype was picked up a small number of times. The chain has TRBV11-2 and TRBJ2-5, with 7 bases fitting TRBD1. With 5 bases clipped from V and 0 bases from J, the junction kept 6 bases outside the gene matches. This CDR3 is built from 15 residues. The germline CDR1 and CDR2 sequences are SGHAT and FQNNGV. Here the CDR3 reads CASSKQGWYQETQYF. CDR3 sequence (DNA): TGTGCCAGCAGCAAACAGGGGTGGTACCAAGAGACCCAGTACTTC.

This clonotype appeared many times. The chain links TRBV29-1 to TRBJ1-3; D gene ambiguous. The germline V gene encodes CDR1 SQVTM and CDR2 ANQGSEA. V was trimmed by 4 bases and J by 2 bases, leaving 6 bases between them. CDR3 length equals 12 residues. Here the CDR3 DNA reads TGCAGCGTTGCCGGTACTGGAAACACCATATATTTT. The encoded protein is CSVAGTGNTIYF. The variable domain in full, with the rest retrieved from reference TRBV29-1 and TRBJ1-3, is SAVISQKPSRDICQRGTSLTIQCQVDSQVTMMFWYRQQPGQSLTLIATANQGSEATYESGFVIDKFPISRPNLTFSTLTVSNMSPEDSSIYLCSVAGTGNTIYFGEGSWLTVV.

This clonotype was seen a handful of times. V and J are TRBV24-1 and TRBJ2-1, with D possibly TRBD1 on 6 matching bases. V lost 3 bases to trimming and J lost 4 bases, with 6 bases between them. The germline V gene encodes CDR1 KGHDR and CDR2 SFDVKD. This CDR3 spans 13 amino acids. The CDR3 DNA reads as TGTGCCACCAGTGATGGACAGTACAATGAGCAGTTCTTC. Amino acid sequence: CATSDGQYNEQFF.

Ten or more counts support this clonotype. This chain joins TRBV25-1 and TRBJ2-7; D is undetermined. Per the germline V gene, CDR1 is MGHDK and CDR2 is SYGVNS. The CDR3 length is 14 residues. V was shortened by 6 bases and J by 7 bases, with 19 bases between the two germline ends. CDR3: CASRAEALSGEQYF. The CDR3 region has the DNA TGTGCCAGCAGGGCCGAAGCACTCAGTGGGGAGCAGTACTTC.

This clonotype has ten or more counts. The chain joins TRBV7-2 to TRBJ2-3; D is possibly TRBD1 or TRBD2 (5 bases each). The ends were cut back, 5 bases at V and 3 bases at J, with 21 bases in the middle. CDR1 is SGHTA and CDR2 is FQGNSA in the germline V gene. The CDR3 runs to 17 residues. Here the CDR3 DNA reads TGTGCCAGCAGCGATCTTAGTGGGGGTTTAGTAACAGATACGCAGTATTTT. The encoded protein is CASSDLSGGLVTDTQYF.

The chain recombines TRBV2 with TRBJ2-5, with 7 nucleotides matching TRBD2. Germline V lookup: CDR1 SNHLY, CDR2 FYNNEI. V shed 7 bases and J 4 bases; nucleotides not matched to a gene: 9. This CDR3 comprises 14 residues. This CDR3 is CASKRTRGGETQYF. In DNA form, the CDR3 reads TGTGCCAGCAAAAGGACTAGGGGCGGAGAGACCCAGTACTTC.

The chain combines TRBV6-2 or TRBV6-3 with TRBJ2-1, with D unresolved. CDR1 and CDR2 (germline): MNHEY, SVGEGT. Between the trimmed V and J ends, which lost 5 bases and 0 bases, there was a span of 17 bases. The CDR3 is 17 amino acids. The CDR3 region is CASSQGPQFSSYNEQFF. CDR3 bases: TGTGCCAGCAGTCAAGGACCGCAGTTTAGCTCCTACAATGAGCAGTTCTTC.

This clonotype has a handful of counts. The CDR3 DNA reads as TGTGCCAGCCGGGCCCCAAACACTGAAGCTTTCTTT. It codes for CASRAPNTEAFF. The chain carries TRBV6-5 and TRBJ1-1; the D is unclear. V gave up 8 bases and J gave up 2 bases, with 9 bases separating them. CDR1 and CDR2 from the germline V gene are MNHEY and SVGAGI. The CDR3 loop spans 12 amino acids.

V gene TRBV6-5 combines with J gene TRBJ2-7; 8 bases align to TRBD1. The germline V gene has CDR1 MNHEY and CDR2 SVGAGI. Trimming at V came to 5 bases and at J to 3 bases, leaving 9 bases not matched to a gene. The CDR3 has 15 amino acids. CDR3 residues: CASSRQGPGDYEQYF. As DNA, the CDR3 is TGTGCCAGCAGTAGACAGGGGCCGGGGGACTACGAGCAGTACTTC.

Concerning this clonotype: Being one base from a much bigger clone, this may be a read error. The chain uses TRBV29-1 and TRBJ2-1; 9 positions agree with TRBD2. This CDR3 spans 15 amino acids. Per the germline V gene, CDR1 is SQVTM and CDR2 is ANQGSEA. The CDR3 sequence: CCVWGHSGRYNEQFF. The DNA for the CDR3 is TGCTGCGTTTGGGGCCACAGCGGGAGGTACAATGAGCAGTTCTTC.

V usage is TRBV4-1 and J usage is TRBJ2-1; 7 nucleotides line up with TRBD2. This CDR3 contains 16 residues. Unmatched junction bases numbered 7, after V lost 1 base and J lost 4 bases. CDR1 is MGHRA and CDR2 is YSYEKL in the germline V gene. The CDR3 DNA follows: TGCGCCAGCAGCCAAGGGGAAGCGGGGCGGTACAATGAGCAGTTCTTC. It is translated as CASSQGEAGRYNEQFF.

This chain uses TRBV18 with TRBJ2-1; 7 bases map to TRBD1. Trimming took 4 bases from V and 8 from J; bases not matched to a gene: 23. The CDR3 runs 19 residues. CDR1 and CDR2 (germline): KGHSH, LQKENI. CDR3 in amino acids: CASSQLPPHPGQFTDEQFF. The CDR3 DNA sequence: TGTGCCAGCTCACAACTCCCCCCACATCCGGGACAGTTTACTGATGAGCAGTTCTTC.

The CDR3 spells CAWRRASYNEQFF. The CDR3 DNA reads TGTGCCTGGAGACGGGCCTCCTACAATGAGCAGTTCTTC. The chain recombines TRBV30 with TRBJ2-1; D remains unclear. Germline CDR1 reads GTSNPN; CDR2 reads SVGIG (reference sequence). The CDR3 length is 13 residues. Between the trimmed V and J ends, which lost 3 bases and 0 bases, there was a span of 6 bases.

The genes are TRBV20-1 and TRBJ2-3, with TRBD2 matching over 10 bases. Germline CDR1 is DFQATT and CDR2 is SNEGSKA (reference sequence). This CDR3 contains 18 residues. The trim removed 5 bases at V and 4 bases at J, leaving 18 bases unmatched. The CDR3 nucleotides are TGCAGTGCTCCCCCGGGCGGAGCTAGCGGGAGAGAGGCAGATACGCAGTATTTT. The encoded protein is CSAPPGGASGREADTQYF.

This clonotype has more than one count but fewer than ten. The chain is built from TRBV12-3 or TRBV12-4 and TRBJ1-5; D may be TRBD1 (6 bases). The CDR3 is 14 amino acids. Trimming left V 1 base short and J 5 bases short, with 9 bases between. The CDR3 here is CASSLGDTYQPQHF. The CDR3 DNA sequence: TGTGCCAGCAGTTTAGGGGACACCTATCAGCCCCAGCATTTT.

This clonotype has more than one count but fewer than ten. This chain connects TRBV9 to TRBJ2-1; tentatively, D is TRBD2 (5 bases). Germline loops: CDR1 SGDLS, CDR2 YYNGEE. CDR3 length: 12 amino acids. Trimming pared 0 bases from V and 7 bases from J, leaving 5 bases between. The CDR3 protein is CASSVAGNEQFF. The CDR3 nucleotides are TGTGCCAGCAGCGTAGCGGGGAATGAGCAGTTCTTC.

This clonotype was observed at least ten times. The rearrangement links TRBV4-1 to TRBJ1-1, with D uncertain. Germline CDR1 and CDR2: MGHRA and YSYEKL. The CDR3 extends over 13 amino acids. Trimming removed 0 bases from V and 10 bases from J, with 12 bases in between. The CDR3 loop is CASSQDVPPIAFF. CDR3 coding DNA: TGCGCCAGCAGCCAAGACGTACCTCCTATAGCTTTCTTT.

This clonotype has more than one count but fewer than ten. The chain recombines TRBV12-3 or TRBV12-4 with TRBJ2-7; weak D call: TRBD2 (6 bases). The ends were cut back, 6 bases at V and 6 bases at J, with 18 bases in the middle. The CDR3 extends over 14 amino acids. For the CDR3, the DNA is TGTGCCAGCAGCCCAAGACTAGGGCTAAGCGAGCAGTACTTC. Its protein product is CASSPRLGLSEQYF.

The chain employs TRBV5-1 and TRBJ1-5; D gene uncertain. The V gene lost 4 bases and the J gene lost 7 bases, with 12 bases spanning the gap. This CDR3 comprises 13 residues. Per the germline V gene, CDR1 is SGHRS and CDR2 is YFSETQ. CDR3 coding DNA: TGCGCCAGCAGCCTGTCTCTGGGGCAGCCCCAGCATTTT. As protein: CASSLSLGQPQHF. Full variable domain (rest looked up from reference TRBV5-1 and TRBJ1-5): KAGVTQTPRYLIKTRGQQVTLSCSPISGHRSVSWYQQTPGQGLQFLFEYFSETQRNKGNFPGRFSGRQFSNSRSEMNVSTLELGDSALYLCASSLSLGQPQHFGDGTRLSIL.

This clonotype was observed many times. CDR3 amino acids: CASSLRQGIGDTQYF. Here the CDR3 DNA reads TGTGCCAGCAGTTTAAGACAGGGGATCGGAGATACGCAGTATTTT. This chain links TRBV12-3 or TRBV12-4 with TRBJ2-3, with TRBD1 identical over 8 bases. The junction had 6 bases not matched to a gene; V was cut back by 2 bases and J by 5 bases. The length of the CDR3 is 15 residues.

The chain's CDR3 is CASSQGQGSQPQHF. The CDR3 DNA follows: TGCGCCAGCAGCCAAGGACAGGGCTCTCAGCCCCAGCATTTT. The gene calls are TRBV5-1 and TRBJ1-5; 8 nucleotides match TRBD1. The ends lost 4 bases at V and 6 bases at J; junction bases unmatched: 6. CDR1 SGHRS and CDR2 YFSETQ come from the germline V gene. The CDR3 is 14 residues long.

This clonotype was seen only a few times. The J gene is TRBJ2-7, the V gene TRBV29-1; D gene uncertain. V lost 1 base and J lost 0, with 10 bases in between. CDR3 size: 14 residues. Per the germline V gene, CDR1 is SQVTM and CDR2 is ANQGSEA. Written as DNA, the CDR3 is TGCAGCGTTGAAGGCTCAGGAAGCTCCTACGAGCAGTACGTC. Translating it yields CSVEGSGSSYEQYV.